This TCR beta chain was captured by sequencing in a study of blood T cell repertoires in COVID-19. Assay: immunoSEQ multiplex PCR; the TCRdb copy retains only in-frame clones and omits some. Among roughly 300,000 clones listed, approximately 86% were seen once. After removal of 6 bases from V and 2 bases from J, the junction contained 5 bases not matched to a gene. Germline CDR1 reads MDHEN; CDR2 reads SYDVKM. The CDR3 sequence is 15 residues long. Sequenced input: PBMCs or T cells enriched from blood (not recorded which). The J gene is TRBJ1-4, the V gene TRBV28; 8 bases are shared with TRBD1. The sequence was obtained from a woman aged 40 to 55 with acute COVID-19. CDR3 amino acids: CASRAGGVTNEKLFF. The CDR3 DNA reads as TGTGCCAGCAGAGCAGGGGGCGTGACTAATGAAAAACTGTTTTTT.